This TCR beta chain was retrieved from a study of cytomegalovirus exposure and HLA in healthy donors. Study overall: T cells numbering around 190 million yielded around 120 million unique TCR beta sequences in an earlier analysis. Regarding the study as a whole: TRBV6-2, TRBV6-3 and some other V segments were unresolvable in 87-base-pair reads.

The primer mix had 60 Vbeta and 13 Jbeta primers. Sequencing used immunoSEQ multiplex PCR; TCRdb keeps in-frame clones, though not all of them. Of some 250,000 clones listed, around 80% are singletons. The V gene's germline CDR1 is MGHRA and CDR2 YSYEKL. V lost 1 base and J 0 bases, leaving 12 bases between the germline ends. The CDR3 extends over 16 amino acids. Worth noting for this clone: Its target is unknown.

The sequence derives from a middle-aged woman in good health and CMV-seropositive. Sequenced material: PBMCs. The rearrangement joins TRBV4-1 to TRBJ1-1, with a weak D call TRBD1 (6 bases). This CDR3 reads CASSQGLGQMNTEAFF. Here the CDR3 DNA reads TGCGCCAGCAGCCAAGGGCTAGGACAGATGAACACTGAAGCTTTCTTT.